The 22 T cell receptor beta chains given below trace back to one sample, sequenced in a study of blood T cell repertoires in COVID-19. Sequencing was performed with immunoSEQ multiplex PCR; in TCRdb, only in-frame clones are kept and a portion is missing. The data hold approximately 240,000 clones, with around 85% observed a single time. Specimen: peripheral blood. Source of these receptors: a woman aged 55-69 years with active or convalescent COVID-19.

This rearrangement joins TRBV12-3 or TRBV12-4 to TRBJ2-1; a possible D gene is TRBD1 (5 bases). The V end was cut by 6 bases, the J end by 7 bases, with 10 bases between. This CDR3 region has 12 residues. The CDR3 DNA is TGTGCCAGCAGAATCCAGGGAAATGAGCAGTTCTTC. It translates to CASRIQGNEQFF.

The rearrangement links TRBV20-1 to TRBJ2-3; maybe TRBD1 (5 bases). This CDR3 comprises 11 residues. Trimming removed 1 base at V and 14 bases at J, with 13 bases between. Germline CDR1 and CDR2: DFQATT and SNEGSKA (reference sequence). CDR3 amino acids: CSARVGPRRYF. DNA of the CDR3: TGCAGTGCTAGAGTGGGGCCTCGCCGGTATTTT.

The V call is TRBV9, the J call TRBJ1-5; weak D call: TRBD1 (5 bases). CDR1 is SGDLS and CDR2 is YYNGEE in the germline V gene. The V and J ends lost 3 bases and 1 base respectively, with 11 bases between them. The CDR3 consists of 15 residues. CDR3 bases: TGTGCCAGCAGCGCCCGCGGGGCGAGCAATCAGCCCCAGCATTTT. Translated, it gives CASSARGASNQPQHF.

This clone appeared a few times. This rearrangement joins TRBV3-1 (or the pseudogene TRBV3-2) to TRBJ1-1; D uncertain. The CDR3 extends over 13 amino acids. Germline values: CDR1 LGHDT, CDR2 YNNKEL (reference sequence). Trimming removed 2 bases at V and 0 bases at J, with 4 bases between. Here the CDR3 reads CASSQNMNTEAFF. For the CDR3, the DNA is TGTGCCAGCAGCCAAAACATGAACACTGAAGCTTTCTTT.

The chain joins TRBV3-1 (or the pseudogene TRBV3-2) to TRBJ2-2; 7 bases map to TRBD1. Unmatched junction bases numbered 4, after V lost 5 bases and J lost 4 bases. The CDR3 loop spans 14 amino acids. From germline, CDR1 is LGHDT and CDR2 YNNKEL (reference sequence). The CDR3 spells CASSEQGRTGELFF. CDR3 sequence (DNA): TGTGCCAGCAGCGAACAGGGGCGCACCGGGGAGCTGTTTTTT.

The chain couples TRBV19 to TRBJ2-1; the D gene is possibly TRBD2 (5 bases). The CDR3 sequence is 14 residues long. Trimming took 5 bases from V and 2 from J, leaving 10 bases between them. Germline V gene data show CDR1 as LNHDA and CDR2 as SQIVND (reference sequence). CDR3 nucleotides: TGTGCCAGTAGTGGCTCGGGGACCTACAATGAGCAGTTCTTC. Protein product: CASSGSGTYNEQFF.

The genes are TRBV6-1 and TRBJ1-2, with a weak D call TRBD1 (5 bases). Deletions cut 1 base from V and 5 bases from J, with 8 bases between. The CDR3 has 13 amino acids. Germline CDR1 MNHNS, CDR2 SASEGT. The CDR3 loop is CASSEERGYGYTF. CDR3 in DNA: TGTGCCAGCAGTGAAGAAAGGGGATATGGCTACACCTTC.

The V call is TRBV5-1, the J call TRBJ1-1; 7 bases align to TRBD1. In germline, CDR1 is SGHRS, CDR2 YFSETQ. The CDR3 has 13 residues. Trimming removed 5 bases from V and 2 bases from J; junction bases left unmatched: 3. The CDR3: CASRQGTNTEAFF. CDR3 sequence (DNA): TGCGCCAGCAGACAGGGGACCAACACTGAAGCTTTCTTT.

The chain joins TRBV7-2 to TRBJ2-5, with 8 nucleotides matching TRBD1. Looked up from germline, CDR1 is SGHTA and CDR2 is FQGNSA. The CDR3 totals 14 residues. V shed 5 bases and J 4 bases; nucleotides not matched to a gene: 6. For the CDR3, the DNA is TGTGCCAGCAGCAGGACAGGGTTCCGAGAGACCCAGTACTTC. Translated, it gives CASSRTGFRETQYF.

This CDR3 is CAWTQGNTEAFF. CDR3 bases: TGTGCCTGGACTCAGGGCAACACTGAAGCTTTCTTT. The chain has TRBV30 and TRBJ1-1, with D perhaps TRBD1 (5 bases). Trimming pared 4 bases from V and 2 bases from J, leaving 8 bases between. Germline V gene lookup returns CDR1 GTSNPN and CDR2 SVGIG (reference sequence). The CDR3 spans 12 residues.

This clone was seen only once. The chain recombines TRBV7-8 with TRBJ1-1; D remains unclear. In germline, CDR1 is SGHVS, CDR2 FQNEAQ. The CDR3 runs to 14 residues. V shed 5 bases and J shed 0 bases, with 10 bases lying between them. CDR3 DNA sequence: TGTGCCAGCAGCCCCTCCCGTATGAACACTGAAGCTTTCTTT. Its protein is CASSPSRMNTEAFF.

This clone appeared a few times. This sequence joins TRBV5-1 and TRBJ2-1; TRBD1 is a possible D gene (5 bases). Germline values: CDR1 SGHRS, CDR2 YFSETQ. The CDR3 covers 12 residues. Trimming shortened V by 5 bases and J by 6 bases, and 9 bases separated the two germline ends. The CDR3 bases are TGCGCCAGCAGTTCGGACATCAATGAGCAGTTCTTC. It is translated as CASSSDINEQFF.

The V call is TRBV6-4, the J call TRBJ2-2; TRBD1 agrees at 9 bases. CDR3 length: 14 residues. In germline, CDR1 is MRHNA, CDR2 SNTAGT. Trimming at V came to 5 bases and at J to 6 bases, leaving 4 bases not matched to a gene. CDR3 sequence reads: CASSTRTGAGELFF. As DNA, the CDR3 is TGTGCCAGCAGTACCCGGACAGGGGCCGGGGAGCTGTTTTTT.

V usage is TRBV27 and J usage is TRBJ2-1; D is perhaps TRBD2 (5 bases). With 5 bases removed from V and 10 bases from J, the gap between germline ends came to 15 bases. The CDR3 spans 13 residues. From germline, CDR1 is MNHEY and CDR2 SMNVEV (reference sequence). The CDR3 bases are TGTGCCAGCAGTCAAACGGGGTCGGGAGAGCAGTTCTTC. This gives the protein CASSQTGSGEQFF.

This sequence joins TRBV13 and TRBJ1-3; 8 nucleotides line up with TRBD1. V lost 2 bases, J lost 8 bases, and 5 bases stayed unmatched. The CDR3 is 14 amino acids. Germline-derived CDR1 and CDR2 are PRHDT and FYEKMQ (reference sequence). CDR3 nucleotides: TGTGCCAGCAGCTTACAGGGGGCGCAGGACACCATATATTTT. It specifies CASSLQGAQDTIYF.

For the CDR3, the DNA is TGTGCCAGCAGCTTAGCATTTGGGCAGGGTTCCTCACCCCTCCACTTT. Encoded protein: CASSLAFGQGSSPLHF. The V call is TRBV11-2, the J call TRBJ1-6; D might be TRBD1 (5 bases). This CDR3 comprises 16 residues. Trimming left V 1 base short and J 10 bases short, with 17 bases between. Germline CDR1 SGHAT, CDR2 FQNNGV.

This chain connects TRBV7-9 to TRBJ2-1; 8 nucleotides line up with TRBD2. Trimming cost V 3 bases and J 6 bases; bases outside gene matches: 10. Germline loops: CDR1 SEHNR, CDR2 FQNEAQ (reference sequence). The CDR3 is 16 residues long. CDR3 in DNA: TGTGCCAGCAGCTTTATTGCCGGGAGGGGGACCAATGAGCAGTTCTTC. Its protein is CASSFIAGRGTNEQFF.

V and J are TRBV3-1 (or the pseudogene TRBV3-2) and TRBJ1-2; perhaps TRBD1 as D (5 bases). The CDR3 spans 14 residues. Germline V gene sequence: CDR1 LGHDT, CDR2 YNNKEL (reference sequence). Trimming pared 7 bases from V and 3 bases from J, leaving 15 bases between. CDR3 sequence reads: CASTWGVGDYGYTF. The CDR3 DNA follows: TGTGCCAGCACCTGGGGGGTGGGTGACTATGGCTACACCTTC.

The table lists this clone with a count of one. The chain carries TRBV24-1 and TRBJ2-1; D unresolved. V was pared by 5 bases and J by 9 bases, with 7 bases between. Germline assignment: CDR1 KGHDR and CDR2 SFDVKD. The length of the CDR3 is 11 residues. The CDR3 reads CATSGRGEQFF. The CDR3, as DNA: TGTGCCACCAGTGGCCGAGGTGAGCAGTTCTTC.

The chain employs TRBV11-2 and TRBJ2-2; D is uncertain. The germline CDR1 and CDR2 sequences are SGHAT and FQNNGV. V lost 3 bases and J lost 0, with 8 bases in between. This CDR3 spans 15 amino acids. In DNA, the CDR3 is TGTGCCAGCAGCTTTCTGGGCCCGAACACCGGGGAGCTGTTTTTT. It codes for CASSFLGPNTGELFF.

The V and J genes are TRBV20-1 and TRBJ2-5; tentatively, D is TRBD2 (6 bases). CDR3 length equals 11 residues. The V gene's germline CDR1 is DFQATT and CDR2 SNEGSKA (reference sequence). CDR3 coding DNA: TGCGGAGGAGGGATCCAAGAGACCCAGTACTTC. Protein: CGGGIQETQYF.

The J gene is TRBJ1-1, the V gene TRBV7-9; 8 bases are a match to TRBD1. Germline CDR1 is SEHNR and CDR2 is FQNEAQ (reference sequence). CDR3 length: 15 residues. V shed 5 bases and J 3 bases; nucleotides not matched to a gene: 8. This chain's CDR3 is CASSARGTGDTEAFF. DNA of the CDR3: TGTGCCAGCAGCGCAAGGGGGACAGGTGACACTGAAGCTTTCTTT.